These 8 T cell receptor beta chains share one sample of origin, sequenced in a study of T cell responses to AZD1222 COVID-19 vaccine. This table comes from immunoSEQ multiplex PCR, and its TCRdb copy is limited to in-frame clones, with some not included. The table lists 180,000 or so clones, approximately 95% of them singletons. This material consisted of peripheral blood, taken 28 days after the second AZD1222 dose. These receptor sequences come from an adult who received the AZD1222 COVID-19 vaccine.

The chain links TRBV28 to TRBJ1-1, with D perhaps TRBD1 (6 bases). Trimming pared 7 bases from V and 5 bases from J, leaving 14 bases between. There are 13 residues in the CDR3. In germline, CDR1 is MDHEN, CDR2 SYDVKM. The CDR3 is CASTNPGATEAFF. In DNA, the CDR3 is TGTGCCAGCACCAACCCGGGGGCGACTGAAGCTTTCTTT.

The chain has TRBV6-6 and TRBJ2-2, with 10 nucleotides matching TRBD2. The J segment lost 0 bases and the V segment lost 5 bases, leaving 3 bases of the junction unmatched. Germline assignment: CDR1 MNHNY and CDR2 SVGAGI (reference sequence). The CDR3 loop spans 16 amino acids. Written as DNA, the CDR3 is TGTGCCAGCAGTCAACTAGCGGGGACGAACACCGGGGAGCTGTTTTTT. Translating gives CASSQLAGTNTGELFF.

This sequence joins TRBV5-1 and TRBJ1-5; 9 bases match TRBD1. This CDR3 region has 19 residues. With 1 base clipped from V and 0 bases from J, the junction kept 11 bases outside the gene matches. The germline CDR1 and CDR2 sequences are SGHRS and YFSETQ. The CDR3 loop is CASSLTWTGDPYSNQPQHF. The CDR3 bases are TGCGCCAGCAGCTTGACCTGGACAGGGGATCCATATAGCAATCAGCCCCAGCATTTT.

The chain uses TRBV6-5 and TRBJ1-6; 8 bases match TRBD1. CDR1 MNHEY and CDR2 SVGAGI come from the germline V gene. The CDR3 contains 14 residues. V lost 6 bases, J lost 7 bases, and 5 bases stayed unmatched. The CDR3 DNA reads TGTGCCAGCAGGCGGACAGGGAGAAATTCACCCCTCCACTTT. Translated, it gives CASRRTGRNSPLHF.

The rearrangement joins TRBV24-1 to TRBJ1-1, with D possibly TRBD1 on 6 matching bases. The CDR3 extends over 14 amino acids. Germline CDR1 reads KGHDR; CDR2 reads SFDVKD. V was cut by 5 bases and J by 2 bases, with 11 bases left in between. For the CDR3, the DNA is TGTGCCACCAGTGGGCCAGGGACAAACACTGAAGCTTTCTTT. Its translation is CATSGPGTNTEAFF.

This clone has only one observation. The chain has TRBV5-1 and TRBJ2-3; D is perhaps TRBD2 (7 bases). This CDR3 is built from 15 residues. CDR1 is SGHRS and CDR2 is YFSETQ in the germline V gene. Trimming cost V 3 bases and J 5 bases, with 16 bases left between them. CDR3 amino acids: CASSSGGGAGDTQYF. The CDR3 DNA reads as TGCGCCAGCAGCTCCGGAGGGGGGGCCGGAGATACGCAGTATTTT.

The chain carries TRBV5-4 and TRBJ2-5; 13 bases match TRBD2. The CDR3 has 17 amino acids. The germline V gene encodes CDR1 SGHNT and CDR2 YYREEE (reference sequence). Trimming at V came to 4 bases and at J to 0 bases, leaving 6 bases not matched to a gene. The CDR3 nucleotides read TGTGCCAGCAGCCTCGACGGACTAGCGGGGGACCAAGAGACCCAGTACTTC. It encodes CASSLDGLAGDQETQYF.

This clone has just one count. CDR3 protein: CASRTNSGGPDTQYF. The CDR3 bases are TGTGCCAGTAGAACAAATAGCGGGGGGCCAGATACGCAGTATTTT. The chain is built from TRBV19 and TRBJ2-3, with TRBD2 matching 10 bases. The germline V gene encodes CDR1 LNHDA and CDR2 SQIVND (reference sequence). The length of the CDR3 is 15 residues. J was trimmed by 4 bases and V by 6 bases; bases with no gene match: 7.